This record looks at one T cell receptor beta chain sequence and its context. This clone appeared once. It has no known antigen specificity. Base qualities are missing; no much larger clone stands one base away. This sample was included in a study of T cell responses to AZD1222 COVID-19 vaccine (dated by TCRdb to about 2021). In the study overall: AZD1222 recipients whose second dose came at about 4 weeks and those whose second dose came at about 12 weeks were combined into one group, since spike-specific TCR depth and breadth did not differ between the two schedules. A total of just over 230 trial participants underwent TCR sequencing, of whom roughly 210 had received two doses of AZD1222 and about 26 had received two doses of the MenACWY control vaccine. Enrollment into the trials was organized by age into subgroups of 18-55, 56-69 and 70-plus years, and those subgroups contained 148, 28 and 57 TCR-sequenced participants, respectively.

At the junction V is shortened by 4 bases and J by 10 bases, with 11 bases in between. Looking up the germline V gene yields CDR1 SNHLY and CDR2 FYNNEI. The CDR3 runs 12 residues from the cysteine to the phenylalanine. Only the CDR3 DNA is retained, 36 bases long and in frame from the first base. The CDR3 regions of human TCRbeta chains were subjected to immunosequencing. The paper's data handling went like this. Repertoire TCRs were matched against a reference library of SARS-CoV-2-specific TCRs generated with the MIRA antigen-specificity platform. Breadth meant the fraction of unique TCRs that were SARS-CoV-2-associated, whereas depth meant the fraction of total T cells that were SARS-CoV-2-associated. Each spike-specific TCR was assigned to its reactive spike region and to a CD4 or CD8 class using the MIRA data. Log10-transformed breadth and depth values were compared by one-way ANOVA with Sidak's multiple comparisons tests. Entries here come from immuneACCESS through TCRdb and include only in-frame sequences with V and J called. Some clones fail to appear in such tables; in the studies checked, an unresolved V gene covers under half of the shortfall, and the cause of the remainder is unknown. D and trimming were read from the DNA, whereas the V and J calls and clone size are those reported in that table. The sample table holds 150,000 to 180,000 clones, of which 88% were seen once. The ten most abundant clones make up around 3% of the sample.

Study-level results and caveats: Spike-specific TCR breadth and depth rose significantly after two AZD1222 doses compared with day 0 and with MenACWY recipients. The 56-69-year group was small, and its depth increase did not reach significance, likely because of low power. Only a handful of AZD1222 recipients were SARS-CoV-2 seropositive at baseline, limiting conclusions about previously exposed vaccinees. Participants were mostly white British, with more females than males. The authors suggested clonal diversity may have been underestimated. Reportedly, almost half of the unique spike-specific TCRs recognized epitopes lying outside the regions that are mutated in the B.1.351 and B.1.1.7 variants. Because no samples from the day 14 peak response were available, repertoires could be characterized only after the peak T cell response. CD4 TCRs associated with the vaccine covered the entire spike protein, and the dominant responses were in regions 160-218 and 743-854.

In the paper's terms, the time point label means: baseline before first vaccination. Vaccinee samples came from UK trials COV001 and COV002, including a single-blind randomized controlled phase 2/3 trial of AZD1222 (ChAdOx1 nCoV-19) in healthy adults. For TCRbeta chain sequencing, PBMC samples were collected from trial participants at day 0 and at day 28 after the second dose. The source was peripheral blood, collected on day 0 of AZD1222 vaccination. The sequence was obtained from an adult in good health. The chain is encoded by TRBV2 joined to TRBJ2-1; TRBD2 is a possible D gene, resting on 6 matching bases. This receptor has the CDR3 CASSVAGTEQFF. The sequenced DNA: TGTGCCAGCAGTGTTGCGGGAACGGAGCAGTTCTTC. Reference TRBV2 and TRBJ2-1 proteins supply the regions before and after the CDR3; the full variable domain is: EPEVTQTPSHQVTQMGQEVILRCVPISNHLYFYWYRQILGQKVEFLVSFYNNEISEKSEIFDDQFSVERPDGSNFTLKIRSTKLEDSAMYFCASSVAGTEQFFGPGTRLTVL.